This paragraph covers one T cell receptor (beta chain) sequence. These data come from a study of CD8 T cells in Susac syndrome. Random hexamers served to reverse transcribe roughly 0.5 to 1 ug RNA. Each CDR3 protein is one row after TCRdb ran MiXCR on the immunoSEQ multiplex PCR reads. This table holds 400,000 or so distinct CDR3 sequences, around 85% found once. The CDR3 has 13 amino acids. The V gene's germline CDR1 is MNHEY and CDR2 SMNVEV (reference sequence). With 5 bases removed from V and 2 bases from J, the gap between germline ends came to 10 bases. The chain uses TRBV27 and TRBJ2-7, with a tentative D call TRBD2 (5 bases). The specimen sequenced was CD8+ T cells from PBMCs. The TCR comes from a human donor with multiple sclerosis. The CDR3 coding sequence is TGTGCCAGCAGTGTTACGGAGGCCTACGAGCAGTACTTC. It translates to CASSVTEAYEQYF.